The 8 T cell receptor beta chains in this list originate from one sample, sequenced in a study of OX40 agonist ivuxolimab in advanced cancers. Receptors were amplified or captured by the immunoSEQ multiplex PCR assay. In TCRdb, the immuneACCESS table is reduced to in-frame sequences with V and J assigned. These tables do not hold every clone; where another copy was compared, an unresolved V gene accounts for under half, and the others remain unexplained. For this sample the table gives 45,000 to 55,000 clones, of which approximately 86% were detected only once. 1% to 1.5% of the sample is held by the ten biggest clonotypes. The sequencing here drew on CD4+ or CD8+ T cells sorted from blood, taken in a trial of the OX40 agonist ivuxolimab. Receptors originate from an adult with an advanced solid tumor such as melanoma, head and neck, liver or kidney cancer.

This clone has a single count. The CDR3 nucleotides read TGTGCCAGCAGCCCCATTGGAGACAGACACACTGAAGCTTTCTTT. Its translation: CASSPIGDRHTEAFF. The V call is TRBV11-2, the J call TRBJ1-1, with D maybe TRBD1 (5 bases). CDR3 length equals 15 residues. Per the germline V gene, CDR1 is SGHAT and CDR2 is FQNNGV. Between the trimmed V and J ends, which lost 5 bases and 3 bases, there was a span of 16 bases.

The rearrangement uses TRBV2 and TRBJ1-4, with no clear D. Trimming shortened V by 4 bases and J by 3 bases, and 12 bases separated the two germline ends. The CDR3 loop spans 15 amino acids. Germline CDR1 is SNHLY and CDR2 is FYNNEI. CDR3 sequence: CASSVAGMANEKLFF. As DNA, the CDR3 is TGTGCCAGCAGTGTCGCCGGTATGGCTAATGAAAAACTGTTTTTT.

In its sample, this clone was seen once. The V and J genes are TRBV21-1 and TRBJ1-4. TRBV21-1 is annotated as a pseudogene. The length of the CDR3 is 16 residues. The CDR3 loop is CASSKGGGQRNEKLFF. The CDR3 DNA follows: TGTGCCAGCAGCAAGGGGGGTGGTCAGCGTAATGAAAAACTGTTTTTT.

A single count supports this clone. V usage is TRBV6-1 and J usage is TRBJ1-4, with 9 positions matching TRBD1. Germline V gene sequence: CDR1 MNHNS, CDR2 SASEGT. There are 12 residues in the CDR3. CDR3 sequence reads: CTGGGAGEKLFF. The CDR3 DNA is TGTACAGGGGGCGGTGCAGGGGAAAAACTGTTTTTT.

This rearrangement joins TRBV6-1 to TRBJ1-1, with no clear D. The germline gives CDR1 MNHNS, CDR2 SASEGT. The CDR3 is 12 amino acids. The germline V and J ends were trimmed by 3 bases and 7 bases, with 9 bases remaining between them. CDR3 in amino acids: CASSDDRFEAFF. CDR3 coding DNA: TGTGCCAGCAGTGACGATAGATTTGAAGCTTTCTTT.

This clone showed up just once. The V call is TRBV6-5, the J call TRBJ2-7; TRBD1 agrees at 8 bases. The germline V gene encodes CDR1 MNHEY and CDR2 SVGAGI. V lost 5 bases, J lost 6 bases, and 12 bases stayed unmatched. The CDR3 has 15 amino acids. CDR3 nucleotides: TGTGCCAGCAGTCAAGATTCAGGGGGCCTTTTCGAGCAGTACTTC. This gives the protein CASSQDSGGLFEQYF.

The gene calls are TRBV2 and TRBJ1-2; D is uncertain. This CDR3 is 14 amino acids long. The V and J ends lost 5 bases and 2 bases respectively, with 12 bases between them. Germline loops: CDR1 SNHLY, CDR2 FYNNEI. The CDR3 protein is CASSPGRQNYGYTF. Here the CDR3 DNA reads TGTGCCAGCAGTCCAGGAAGGCAGAACTATGGCTACACCTTC.

In this sample, this clone turned up a few times. The chain joins TRBV30 to TRBJ1-1; no reliable D call. The CDR3 consists of 13 residues. Between the trimmed V and J ends, which lost 1 base and 3 bases, there was a span of 9 bases. Looked up from germline, CDR1 is GTSNPN and CDR2 is SVGIG (reference sequence). CDR3 coding DNA: TGTGCCTGGAGTGCTGGTGGGGACACTGAAGCTTTCTTT. Residues: CAWSAGGDTEAFF.